The clone carrying this TCR beta chain was observed a few times. The sample is drawn from a study of blood T cells in healthy people across ages. This CDR3 is 14 amino acids long. CDR1 and CDR2 from the germline V gene are DFQATT and SNEGSKA (reference sequence). The V end was cut by 1 base, the J end by 4 bases, with 13 bases between. PCR was performed a second time for about 7 to 12 cycles using a sample-barcoded 5' primer and a J-beta primer mix. TCRdb reanalysed the 5' RACE reads using MiXCR and keeps one entry per CDR3 protein. The data show fewer than 700,000 distinct CDR3 sequences, less than 60% seen once.

The clonotype was recovered from a man aged 80 or over in good health. V and J are TRBV20-1 and TRBJ1-2; no clear D gene. Sample: blood. The DNA for the CDR3 is TGCAGTGCTAGAGTAACGCGGGCCAGCTATGGCTACACCTTC. Protein: CSARVTRASYGYTF.